The source of this TCR beta chain is a study of T cell changes during pregnancy in multiple sclerosis. Germline assignment: CDR1 MGHRA and CDR2 YSYEKL. CDR3 length equals 15 residues. V lost 0 bases and J lost 7, with 13 bases in between. The repertoire was sequenced with immunoSEQ multiplex PCR; TCRdb's copy has only in-frame clones and lacks some. Among under 95,000 clones, roughly 92% were seen once, and the ten largest hold around 2%. The gene calls are TRBV4-1 and TRBJ2-1, with no clear D. This material consisted of peripheral blood, taken in the second trimester of pregnancy. This clonotype was sampled from a female donor with multiple sclerosis, enrolled in a pregnancy study. The CDR3 sequence: CASSQDPAGLNEQFF. The CDR3 coding sequence is TGCGCCAGCAGCCAAGATCCAGCAGGTTTGAATGAGCAGTTCTTC.